This T cell receptor beta chain was captured in a study of cytotoxic CD8 clonotypes in ibrutinib-treated CLL. Whole-study context: The sample average was 255,043 productive templates and 90,000 to 95,000 productive rearrangements. Study conclusions and caveats: Different sampling times were used for sustained-remission and progressing patients. On treatment, the uncommon public clonotypes contracted or remained stable. Clonality increased with ibrutinib response but returned toward baseline at progression.

In the case of this clone: Its antigen is not known.

V gave up 5 bases and J gave up 4 bases, with 11 bases separating them. Germline V gene lookup returns CDR1 LNHDA and CDR2 SQIVND (reference sequence). The CDR3 is 13 amino acids. Measured with immunoSEQ multiplex PCR; TCRdb has only the in-frame clones, and not every one. The profile shows around 33,000 clones, around 70% of them singletons. The chain combines TRBV19 with TRBJ1-2; D is undetermined. The sample consisted of PBMCs, taken before ibrutinib treatment. The clonotype comes from a human donor with chronic lymphocytic leukemia. The CDR3 DNA reads as TGTGCCAGTAGTCCCCGCGGTTCCTATGGCTACACCTTC. Encoded protein: CASSPRGSYGYTF.